This is a list of T cell receptor beta chains from one sample in a study of cytomegalovirus exposure and HLA in healthy donors. Profiled with immunoSEQ multiplex PCR; TCRdb holds only in-frame clones, not every one. The sample shows fewer than 110,000 clones, roughly 80% of them seen only once. What was sequenced was PBMCs. These receptors all come from a man aged 35 to 55 in good health and CMV-seronegative. Both conserved end residues are part of each CDR3. The D gene is left open where the match is weak. Clone sizes are given selectively: once, few, many, or a class where the clone is expanded.

CDR3	D	J	V	size
CASSSAPNTEAFF	-	TRBJ1-1	TRBV5-4	-
CASSQPGQMYQPQHF	-	TRBJ1-5	TRBV4-2	-
CASSQLHREGLPQYF	-	TRBJ2-5	TRBV4-1	-
CASSFDGGRPAQYF	-	TRBJ2-5	TRBV7-9	-
CASSLTSGGAYNEQFF	TRBD2	TRBJ2-1	TRBV7-8	-
CASTRGTGLNQPQHF	TRBD1	TRBJ1-5	TRBV9	-
CASSLEAGGEQFF	TRBD2	TRBJ2-1	TRBV11-2	-
CASQDRGWYGYTF	TRBD1	TRBJ1-2	TRBV28	-
CASSLGGQTAGYYNEQFF	-	TRBJ2-1	TRBV7-6	once
CASSFGQGNSPLHF	TRBD1	TRBJ1-6	TRBV6-6	few
CASSPGVGKNIQYF	-	TRBJ2-4	TRBV7-8	-
CASSLQGSYGYTF	-	TRBJ1-2	TRBV27	-
CASSQVSSIRNQPQHF	-	TRBJ1-5	TRBV4-1	-
CSGRQNEKLFF	-	TRBJ1-4	TRBV29-1	-
CASSFGGGDEQFF	-	TRBJ2-1	TRBV6-8	-
CASSIKTGTIVFF	-	TRBJ2-1	TRBV10-1	-
CASRALSTDTQYF	-	TRBJ2-3	TRBV6-5	-
CASSLGQVSNQPQHF	TRBD1	TRBJ1-5	TRBV28	once
CASSFLAGGPGEQFF	TRBD2	TRBJ2-1	TRBV5-1	once
CASRPGQGAGETQYF	TRBD1	TRBJ2-5	TRBV6-6	once
CASSTGVGYGYTF	TRBD1	TRBJ1-2	TRBV10-2	-
CASSWIPQGANSPLHF	TRBD1	TRBJ1-6	TRBV5-4	-
CASSLQGAWQETQYF	TRBD1	TRBJ2-5	TRBV7-3	-
CASSVEAGEAFF	-	TRBJ1-1	TRBV9	-
CASSLGGQGNEKLFF	TRBD1	TRBJ1-4	TRBV7-2	-
CASSPGLNYNSPLHF	-	TRBJ1-6	TRBV27	-
CASSSNQGASPLHF	TRBD1	TRBJ1-6	TRBV7-9	-
CASSLTSGGAQDTQYF	TRBD2	TRBJ2-3	TRBV7-2	-
CATSASQPEAFF	-	TRBJ1-1	TRBV15	-
CASSYSMGGGNQPQHF	-	TRBJ1-5	TRBV6-6	-
CASSPRTGTDEQYF	TRBD1	TRBJ2-7	TRBV11-3	-
CASSPRTGSNSPLHF	TRBD1	TRBJ1-6	TRBV28	-
CASSRDTTYEQYF	-	TRBJ2-7	TRBV6-5	few
CASSLWPLSGGARETQYF	TRBD2	TRBJ2-5	TRBV11-2	-
CASSEGSYSNQPQHF	-	TRBJ1-5	TRBV6-1	-
CASSLARGGYNEQFF	TRBD2	TRBJ2-1	TRBV5-1	-
CASSLAPSGSTGELFF	TRBD2	TRBJ2-2	TRBV5-1	-
CASSFANTDTQYF	-	TRBJ2-3	TRBV19	-
CASSSRGGEEKLFF	-	TRBJ1-4	TRBV11-2	-
CASRRGTSGGNTGELFF	TRBD2	TRBJ2-2	TRBV19	-
CASSFLSGGKETQYF	TRBD2	TRBJ2-5	TRBV5-4	-
CASSLTLRVGTLGETQYF	-	TRBJ2-5	TRBV5-5	-
CASSLDSGGARTGELFF	TRBD2	TRBJ2-2	TRBV5-1	-
CASSSLTSGGNNEQFF	TRBD2	TRBJ2-1	TRBV5-4	once
CAISAGTSGGWGTQYF	TRBD2	TRBJ2-5	TRBV10-3	few
CASSDVPGQPQHF	-	TRBJ1-5	TRBV28	-
CASSRTGEVGYTF	TRBD1	TRBJ1-2	TRBV2	once
CASSDDRKNTEAFF	-	TRBJ1-1	TRBV19	-
CSVVAQGVMSTEAFF	TRBD1	TRBJ1-1	TRBV29-1	-
CAISGGTSGGTYEQYF	TRBD2	TRBJ2-7	TRBV10-3	-
CASSKGLGLFTGELFF	TRBD2	TRBJ2-2	TRBV7-8	-
CASSSVGGGTQYF	-	TRBJ2-3	TRBV28	-
CASSRYREGNTEAFF	-	TRBJ1-1	TRBV4-1	once
CASSGGLAGGNEQFF	TRBD2	TRBJ2-1	TRBV5-6	once
CASSLGQGERAFF	TRBD1	TRBJ1-1	TRBV7-9	-